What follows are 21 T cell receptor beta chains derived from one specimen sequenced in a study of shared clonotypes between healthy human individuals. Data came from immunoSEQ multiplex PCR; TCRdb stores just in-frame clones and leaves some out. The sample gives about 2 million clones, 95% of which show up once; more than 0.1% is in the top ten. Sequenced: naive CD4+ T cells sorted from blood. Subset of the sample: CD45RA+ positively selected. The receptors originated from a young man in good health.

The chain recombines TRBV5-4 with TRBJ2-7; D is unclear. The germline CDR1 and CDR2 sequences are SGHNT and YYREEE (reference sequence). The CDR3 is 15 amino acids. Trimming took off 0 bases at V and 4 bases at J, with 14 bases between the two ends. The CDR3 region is CASSLAESGGYEQYF. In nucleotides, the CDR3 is TGTGCCAGCAGCTTGGCCGAATCAGGCGGATACGAGCAGTACTTC.

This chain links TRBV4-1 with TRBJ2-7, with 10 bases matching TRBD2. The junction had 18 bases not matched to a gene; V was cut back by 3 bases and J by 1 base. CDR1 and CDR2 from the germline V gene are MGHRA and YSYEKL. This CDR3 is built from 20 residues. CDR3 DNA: TGCGCCAGCAGCCAGCTGACAGGAAAATTCCTAGCGGGAGCGTCCTACGAGCAGTACTTC. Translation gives CASSQLTGKFLAGASYEQYF.

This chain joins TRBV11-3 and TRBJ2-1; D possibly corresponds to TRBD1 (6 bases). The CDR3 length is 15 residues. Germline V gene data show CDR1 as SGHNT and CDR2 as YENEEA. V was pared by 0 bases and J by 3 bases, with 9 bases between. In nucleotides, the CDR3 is TGTGCCAGCAGCTTAGATGGGACAAACTACAATGAGCAGTTCTTC. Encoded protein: CASSLDGTNYNEQFF.

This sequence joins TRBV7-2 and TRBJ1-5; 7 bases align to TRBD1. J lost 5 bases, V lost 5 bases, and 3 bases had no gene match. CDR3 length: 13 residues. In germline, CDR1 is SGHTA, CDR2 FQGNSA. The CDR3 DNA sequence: TGTGCCAGCAGCGTACAGGGGTATCAGCCCCAGCATTTT. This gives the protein CASSVQGYQPQHF. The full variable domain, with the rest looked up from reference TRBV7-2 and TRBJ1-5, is GAGVSQSPSNKVTEKGKDVELRCDPISGHTALYWYRQSLGQGLEFLIYFQGNSAPDKSGLPSDRFSAERTGGSVSTLTIQRTQQEDSAVYLCASSVQGYQPQHFGDGTRLSIL.

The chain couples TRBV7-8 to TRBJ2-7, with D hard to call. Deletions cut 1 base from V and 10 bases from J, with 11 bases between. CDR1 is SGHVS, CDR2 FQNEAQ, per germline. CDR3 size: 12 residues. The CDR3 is CASSLGAERQYF. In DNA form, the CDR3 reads TGTGCCAGCAGCTTAGGGGCAGAACGACAGTACTTC.

The CDR3 DNA is TGTGCCAGCAGCTTCGGGACAGTATGGGAGACCCAGTACTTC. This encodes CASSFGTVWETQYF. This chain uses TRBV11-2 with TRBJ2-5; TRBD1 agrees at 7 bases. Germline V gene lookup returns CDR1 SGHAT and CDR2 FQNNGV. The CDR3 has 14 residues. With V trimmed by 3 bases and J by 5 bases, 6 bases remained unmatched.

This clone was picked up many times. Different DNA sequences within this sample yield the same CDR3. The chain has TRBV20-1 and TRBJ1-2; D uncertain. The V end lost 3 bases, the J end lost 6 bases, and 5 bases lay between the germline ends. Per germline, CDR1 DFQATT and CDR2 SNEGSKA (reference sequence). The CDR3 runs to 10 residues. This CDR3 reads CSASRDGYTF. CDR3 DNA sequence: TGCAGTGCTAGTAGGGATGGCTACACCTTC.

CDR3 bases: TGTGCCAGCAGTCCGGACGGGTCCCAAGAGACCCAGTACTTC. Translation gives CASSPDGSQETQYF. V gene TRBV5-6 combines with J gene TRBJ2-5, with D hard to call. CDR1 is SGHDT and CDR2 is YYEEEE in the germline V gene. The CDR3 contains 14 residues. V was cut by 5 bases and J by 1 base, with 12 bases left in between.

CDR3 sequence (DNA): TGTGCCATCAGCGACAGGGTTGGGGCTTTCTTT. Its translation: CAISDRVGAFF. The chain recombines TRBV10-3 with TRBJ1-1; 7 bases map to TRBD1. Germline loops: CDR1 ENHRY, CDR2 SYGVKD. J gave up 11 bases and V 6 bases, and 6 bases lay outside the gene matches. The CDR3 loop spans 11 amino acids.

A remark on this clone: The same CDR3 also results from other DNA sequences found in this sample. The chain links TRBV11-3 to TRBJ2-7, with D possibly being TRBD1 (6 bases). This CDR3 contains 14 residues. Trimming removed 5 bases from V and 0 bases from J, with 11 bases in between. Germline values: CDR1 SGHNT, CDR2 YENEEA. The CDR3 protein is CASSPDRSSYEQYF. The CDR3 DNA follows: TGTGCCAGCAGCCCCGACAGGAGCTCCTACGAGCAGTACTTC.

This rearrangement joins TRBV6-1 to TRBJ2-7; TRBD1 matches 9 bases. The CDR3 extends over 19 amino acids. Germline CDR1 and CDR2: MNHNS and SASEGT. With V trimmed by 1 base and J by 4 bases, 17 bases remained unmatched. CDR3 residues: CASSEGQGTGLGGPYEQYF. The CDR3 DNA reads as TGTGCCAGCAGTGAAGGGCAAGGGACAGGGCTGGGAGGCCCTTACGAGCAGTACTTC.

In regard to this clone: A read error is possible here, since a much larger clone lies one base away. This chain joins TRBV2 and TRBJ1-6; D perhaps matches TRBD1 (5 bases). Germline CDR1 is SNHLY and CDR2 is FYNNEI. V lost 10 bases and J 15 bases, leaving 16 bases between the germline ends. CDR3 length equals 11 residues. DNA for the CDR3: TGTGCCACCTCGACAGCGACGGACCTCCACTTT. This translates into CATSTATDLHF.

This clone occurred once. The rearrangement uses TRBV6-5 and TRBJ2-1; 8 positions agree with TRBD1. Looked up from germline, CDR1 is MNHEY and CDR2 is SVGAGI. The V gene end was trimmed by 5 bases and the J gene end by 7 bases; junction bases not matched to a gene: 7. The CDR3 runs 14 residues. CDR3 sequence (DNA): TGTGCCAGCAGTGCGAGACAGGGGTGGAATGAGCAGTTCTTC. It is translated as CASSARQGWNEQFF.

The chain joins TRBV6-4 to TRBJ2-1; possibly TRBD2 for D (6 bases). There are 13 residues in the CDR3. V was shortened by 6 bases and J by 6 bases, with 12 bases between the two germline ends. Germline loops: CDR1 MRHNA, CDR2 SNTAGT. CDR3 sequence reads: CASSATRFNEQFF. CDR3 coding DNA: TGTGCCAGCAGCGCGACTAGATTCAATGAGCAGTTCTTC.

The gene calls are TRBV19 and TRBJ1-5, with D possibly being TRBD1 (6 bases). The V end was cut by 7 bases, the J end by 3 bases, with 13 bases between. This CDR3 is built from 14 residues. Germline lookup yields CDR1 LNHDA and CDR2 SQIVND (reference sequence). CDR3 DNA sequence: TGTGCCAGTAAACTGGGACACTACAATCAGCCCCAGCATTTT. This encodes CASKLGHYNQPQHF. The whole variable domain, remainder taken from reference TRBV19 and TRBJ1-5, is DGGITQSPKYLFRKEGQNVTLSCEQNLNHDAMYWYRQDPGQGLRLIYYSQIVNDFQKGDIAEGYSVSREKKESFPLTVTSAQKNPTAFYLCASKLGHYNQPQHFGDGTRLSIL.

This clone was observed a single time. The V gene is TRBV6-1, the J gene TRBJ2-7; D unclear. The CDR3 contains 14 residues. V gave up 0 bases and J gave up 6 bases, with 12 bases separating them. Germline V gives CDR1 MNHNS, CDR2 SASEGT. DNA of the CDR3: TGTGCCAGCAGTGAAGCCCCAGGCCCCGGCGAGCAGTACTTC. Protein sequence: CASSEAPGPGEQYF.

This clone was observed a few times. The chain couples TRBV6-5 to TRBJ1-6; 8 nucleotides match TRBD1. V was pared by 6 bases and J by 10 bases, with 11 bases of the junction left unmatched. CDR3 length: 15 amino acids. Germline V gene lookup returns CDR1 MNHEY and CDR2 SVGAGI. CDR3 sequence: CASRLGTGKLSPLHF. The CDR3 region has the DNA TGTGCCAGCAGGCTGGGGACAGGCAAGTTATCACCCCTCCACTTT.

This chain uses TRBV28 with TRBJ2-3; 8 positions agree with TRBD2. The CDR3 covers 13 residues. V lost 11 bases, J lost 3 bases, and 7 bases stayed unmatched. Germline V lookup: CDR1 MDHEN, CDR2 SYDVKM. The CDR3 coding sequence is TGTGCCTGTCACCCGGGGGGGACAGATACGCAGTATTTT. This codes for CACHPGGTDTQYF.

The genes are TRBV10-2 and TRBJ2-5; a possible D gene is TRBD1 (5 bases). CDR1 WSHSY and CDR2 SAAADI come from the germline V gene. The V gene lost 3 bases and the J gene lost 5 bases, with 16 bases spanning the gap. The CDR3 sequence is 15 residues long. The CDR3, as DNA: TGCGCCAGCAGTGATCCAGGGTTAGTGTGGGAGACCCAGTACTTC. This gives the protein CASSDPGLVWETQYF.

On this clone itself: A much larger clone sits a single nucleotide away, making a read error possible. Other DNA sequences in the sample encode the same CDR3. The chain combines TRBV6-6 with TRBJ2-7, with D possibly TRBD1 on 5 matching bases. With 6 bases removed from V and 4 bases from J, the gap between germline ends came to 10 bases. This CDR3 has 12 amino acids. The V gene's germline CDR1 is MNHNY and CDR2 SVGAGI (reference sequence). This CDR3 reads CASSRDSYEQYF. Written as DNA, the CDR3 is TGTGCCAGCAGCCGTGACAGTTACGAGCAGTACTTC.

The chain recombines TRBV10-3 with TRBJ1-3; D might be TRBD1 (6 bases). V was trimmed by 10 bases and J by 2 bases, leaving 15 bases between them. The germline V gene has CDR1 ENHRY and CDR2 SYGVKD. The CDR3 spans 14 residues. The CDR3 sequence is CATSTGSTGNTIYF. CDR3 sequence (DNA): TGTGCCACTTCGACAGGCTCCACTGGAAACACCATATATTTT.